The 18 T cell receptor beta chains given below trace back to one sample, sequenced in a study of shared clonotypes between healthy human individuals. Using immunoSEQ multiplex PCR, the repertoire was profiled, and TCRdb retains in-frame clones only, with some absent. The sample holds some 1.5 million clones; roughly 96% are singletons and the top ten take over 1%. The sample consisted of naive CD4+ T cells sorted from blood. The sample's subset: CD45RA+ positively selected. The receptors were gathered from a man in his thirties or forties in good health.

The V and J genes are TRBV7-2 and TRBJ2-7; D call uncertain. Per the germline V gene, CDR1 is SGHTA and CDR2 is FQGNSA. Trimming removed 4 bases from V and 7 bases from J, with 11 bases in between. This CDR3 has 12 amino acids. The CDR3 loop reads CASSSSAGEQYF. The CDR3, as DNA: TGTGCCAGCAGCTCCTCGGCCGGGGAGCAGTACTTC.

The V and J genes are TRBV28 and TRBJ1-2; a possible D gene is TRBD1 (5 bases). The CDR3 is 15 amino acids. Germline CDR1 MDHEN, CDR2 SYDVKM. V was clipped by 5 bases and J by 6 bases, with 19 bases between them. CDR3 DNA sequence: TGTGCCAGCAGTCCCTCCCCAGGGAGTATGAATGGCTACACCTTC. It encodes CASSPSPGSMNGYTF.

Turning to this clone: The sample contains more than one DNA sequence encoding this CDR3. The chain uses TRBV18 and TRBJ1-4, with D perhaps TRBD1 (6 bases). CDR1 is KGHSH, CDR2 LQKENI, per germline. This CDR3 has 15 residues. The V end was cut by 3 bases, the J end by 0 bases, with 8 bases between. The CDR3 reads CASSPRTATNEKLFF. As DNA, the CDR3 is TGTGCCAGCTCACCTCGGACAGCAACTAATGAAAAACTGTTTTTT.

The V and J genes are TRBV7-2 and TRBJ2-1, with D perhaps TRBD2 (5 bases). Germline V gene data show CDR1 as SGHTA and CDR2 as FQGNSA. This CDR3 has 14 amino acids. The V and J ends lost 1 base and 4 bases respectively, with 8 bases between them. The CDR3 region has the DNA TGTGCCAGCAGCTTAGTACTAGTTTACAATGAGCAGTTCTTC. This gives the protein CASSLVLVYNEQFF.

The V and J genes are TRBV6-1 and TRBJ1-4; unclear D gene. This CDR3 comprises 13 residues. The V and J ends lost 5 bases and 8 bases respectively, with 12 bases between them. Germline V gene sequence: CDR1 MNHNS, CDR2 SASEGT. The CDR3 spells CASSPVPGEKLFF. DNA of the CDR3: TGTGCCAGCAGTCCCGTTCCGGGGGAAAAACTGTTTTTT.

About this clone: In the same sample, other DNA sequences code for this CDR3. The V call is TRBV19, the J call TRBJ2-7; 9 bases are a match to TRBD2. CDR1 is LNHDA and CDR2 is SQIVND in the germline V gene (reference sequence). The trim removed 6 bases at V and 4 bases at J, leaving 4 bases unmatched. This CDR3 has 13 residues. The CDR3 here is CASSSGLAYEQYF. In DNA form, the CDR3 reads TGTGCCAGTAGCTCGGGACTAGCTTACGAGCAGTACTTC.

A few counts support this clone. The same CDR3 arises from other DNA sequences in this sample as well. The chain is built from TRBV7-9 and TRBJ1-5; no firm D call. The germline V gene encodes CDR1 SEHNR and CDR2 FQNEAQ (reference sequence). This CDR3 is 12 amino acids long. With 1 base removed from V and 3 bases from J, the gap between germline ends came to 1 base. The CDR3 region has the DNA TGTGCCAGCAGCTTAGACAATCAGCCCCAGCATTTT. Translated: CASSLDNQPQHF.

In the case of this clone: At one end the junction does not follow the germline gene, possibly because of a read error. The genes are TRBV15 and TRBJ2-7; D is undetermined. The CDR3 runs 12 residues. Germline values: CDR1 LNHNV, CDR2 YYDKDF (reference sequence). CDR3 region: CATSRDPPYLHF. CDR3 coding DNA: TGTGCCACCAGCAGAGATCCCCCATACCTACACTTC. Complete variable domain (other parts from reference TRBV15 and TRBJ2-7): DAMVIQNPRYQVTQFGKPVTLSCSQTLNHNVMYWYQQKSSQAPKLLFHYYDKDFNNEADTPDNFQSRRPNTSFCFLDIRSPGLGDTAMYLCATSRDPPYLHFGPGTRLTVT.

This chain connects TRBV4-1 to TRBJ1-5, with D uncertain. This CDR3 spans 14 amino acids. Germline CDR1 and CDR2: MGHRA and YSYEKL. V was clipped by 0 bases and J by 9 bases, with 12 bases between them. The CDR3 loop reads CASSQDGNSGPQHF. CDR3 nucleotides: TGCGCCAGCAGCCAAGATGGCAACTCGGGGCCCCAGCATTTT.

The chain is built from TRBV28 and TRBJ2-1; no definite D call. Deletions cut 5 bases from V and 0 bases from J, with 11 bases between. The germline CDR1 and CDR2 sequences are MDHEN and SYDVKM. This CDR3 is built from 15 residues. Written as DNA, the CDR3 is TGTGCCAGCAGTACTACGCGCAGCTCCTACAATGAGCAGTTCTTC. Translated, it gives CASSTTRSSYNEQFF.

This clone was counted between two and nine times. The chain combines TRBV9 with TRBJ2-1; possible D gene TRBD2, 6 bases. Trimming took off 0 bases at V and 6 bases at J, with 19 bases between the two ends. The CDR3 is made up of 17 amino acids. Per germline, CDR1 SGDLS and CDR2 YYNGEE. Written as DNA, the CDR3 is TGTGCCAGCAGCGTAGGGTTTGGGGGACTTTCGGGCAATGAGCAGTTCTTC. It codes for CASSVGFGGLSGNEQFF. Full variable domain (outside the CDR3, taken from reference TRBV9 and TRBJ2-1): DSGVTQTPKHLITATGQRVTLRCSPRSGDLSVYWYQQSLDQGLQFLIQYYNGEERAKGNILERFSAQQFPDLHSELNLSSLELGDSALYFCASSVGFGGLSGNEQFFGPGTRLTVL.

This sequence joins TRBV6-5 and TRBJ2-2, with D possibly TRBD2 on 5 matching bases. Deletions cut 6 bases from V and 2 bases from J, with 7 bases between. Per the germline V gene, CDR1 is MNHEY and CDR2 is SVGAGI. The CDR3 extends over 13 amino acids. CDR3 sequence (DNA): TGTGCCAGCAGGACTACAAACACCGGGGAGCTGTTTTTT. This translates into CASRTTNTGELFF.

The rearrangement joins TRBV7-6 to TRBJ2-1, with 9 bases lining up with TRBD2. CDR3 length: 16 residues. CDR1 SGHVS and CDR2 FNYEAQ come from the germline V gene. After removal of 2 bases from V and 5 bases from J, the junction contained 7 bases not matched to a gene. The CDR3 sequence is CASSLLQGLAHNEQFF. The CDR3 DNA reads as TGTGCCAGCAGCTTATTGCAGGGACTAGCCCACAATGAGCAGTTCTTC.

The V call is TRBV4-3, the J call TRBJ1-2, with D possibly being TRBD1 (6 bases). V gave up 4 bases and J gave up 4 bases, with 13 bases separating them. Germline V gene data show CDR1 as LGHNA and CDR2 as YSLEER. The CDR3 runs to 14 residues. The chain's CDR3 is CASSRSDSLYGYTF. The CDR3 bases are TGCGCCAGCAGCCGATCGGACAGTCTCTATGGCTACACCTTC.

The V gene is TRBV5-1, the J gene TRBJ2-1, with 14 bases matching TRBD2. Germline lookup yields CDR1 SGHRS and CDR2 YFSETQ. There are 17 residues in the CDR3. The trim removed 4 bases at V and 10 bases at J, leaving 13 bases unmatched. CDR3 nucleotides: TGCGCCAGCAGCCCACTTGCCGGGACTAGCGGGAGTGGAGAGCAGTTCTTC. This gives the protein CASSPLAGTSGSGEQFF. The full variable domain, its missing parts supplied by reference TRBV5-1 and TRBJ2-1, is KAGVTQTPRYLIKTRGQQVTLSCSPISGHRSVSWYQQTPGQGLQFLFEYFSETQRNKGNFPGRFSGRQFSNSRSEMNVSTLELGDSALYLCASSPLAGTSGSGEQFFGPGTRLTVL.

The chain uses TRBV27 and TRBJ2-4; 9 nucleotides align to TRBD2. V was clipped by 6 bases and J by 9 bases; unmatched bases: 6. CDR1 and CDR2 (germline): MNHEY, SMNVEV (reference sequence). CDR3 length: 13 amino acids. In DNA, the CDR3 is TGTGCCAGCAGAGGGACTAGCTCCGTCATTCAGTACTTC. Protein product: CASRGTSSVIQYF.

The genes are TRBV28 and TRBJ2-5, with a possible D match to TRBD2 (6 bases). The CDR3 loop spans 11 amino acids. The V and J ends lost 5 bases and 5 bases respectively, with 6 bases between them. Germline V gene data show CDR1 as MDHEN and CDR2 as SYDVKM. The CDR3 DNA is TGTGCCAGCAGTGGGGGGGAGACCCAGTACTTC. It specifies CASSGGETQYF. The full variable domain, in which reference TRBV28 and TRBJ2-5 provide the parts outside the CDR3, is DVKVTQSSRYLVKRTGEKVFLECVQDMDHENMFWYRQDPGLGLRLIYFSYDVKMKEKGDIPEGYSVSREKKERFSLILESASTNQTSMYLCASSGGETQYFGPGTRLLVL.

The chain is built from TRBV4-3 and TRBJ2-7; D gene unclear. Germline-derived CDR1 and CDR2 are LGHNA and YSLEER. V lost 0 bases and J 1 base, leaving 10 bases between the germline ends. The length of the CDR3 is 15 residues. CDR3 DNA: TGCGCCAGCAGCCAAGATCCCCATACATCCTACGAGCAGTACTTC. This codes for CASSQDPHTSYEQYF.